This record looks at one TCR beta chain sequence and its context. Its antigen remains unknown. The junction had 6 bases not matched to a gene; V was cut back by 6 bases and J by 2 bases. Germline lookup yields CDR1 LNHDA and CDR2 SQIVND (reference sequence). This CDR3 contains 16 residues. This sample was included in a study of shared clonotypes between healthy human individuals. Findings and limits, study-wide: Clonotype sharing across several donors was observed for around 4.8% of naive CD4 clonotypes.

Using immunoSEQ multiplex PCR, the repertoire was profiled, and TCRdb retains in-frame clones only, with some absent. The repertoire has millions of clones, roughly 93% of them found once; the top ten carry approximately 0.4%. Material: naive CD4+ T cells from PBMCs. Subset described: CD45RA+ positively selected. This TCR was sampled from a young man in good health. Some clones in this sample may be carry-over from other donors' samples. This sequence joins TRBV19 and TRBJ2-3; 12 positions match TRBD1. Here the CDR3 reads CASSTGTGGHTDTQYF. As DNA, the CDR3 is TGTGCCAGTAGCACCGGGACAGGGGGCCACACAGATACGCAGTATTTT.